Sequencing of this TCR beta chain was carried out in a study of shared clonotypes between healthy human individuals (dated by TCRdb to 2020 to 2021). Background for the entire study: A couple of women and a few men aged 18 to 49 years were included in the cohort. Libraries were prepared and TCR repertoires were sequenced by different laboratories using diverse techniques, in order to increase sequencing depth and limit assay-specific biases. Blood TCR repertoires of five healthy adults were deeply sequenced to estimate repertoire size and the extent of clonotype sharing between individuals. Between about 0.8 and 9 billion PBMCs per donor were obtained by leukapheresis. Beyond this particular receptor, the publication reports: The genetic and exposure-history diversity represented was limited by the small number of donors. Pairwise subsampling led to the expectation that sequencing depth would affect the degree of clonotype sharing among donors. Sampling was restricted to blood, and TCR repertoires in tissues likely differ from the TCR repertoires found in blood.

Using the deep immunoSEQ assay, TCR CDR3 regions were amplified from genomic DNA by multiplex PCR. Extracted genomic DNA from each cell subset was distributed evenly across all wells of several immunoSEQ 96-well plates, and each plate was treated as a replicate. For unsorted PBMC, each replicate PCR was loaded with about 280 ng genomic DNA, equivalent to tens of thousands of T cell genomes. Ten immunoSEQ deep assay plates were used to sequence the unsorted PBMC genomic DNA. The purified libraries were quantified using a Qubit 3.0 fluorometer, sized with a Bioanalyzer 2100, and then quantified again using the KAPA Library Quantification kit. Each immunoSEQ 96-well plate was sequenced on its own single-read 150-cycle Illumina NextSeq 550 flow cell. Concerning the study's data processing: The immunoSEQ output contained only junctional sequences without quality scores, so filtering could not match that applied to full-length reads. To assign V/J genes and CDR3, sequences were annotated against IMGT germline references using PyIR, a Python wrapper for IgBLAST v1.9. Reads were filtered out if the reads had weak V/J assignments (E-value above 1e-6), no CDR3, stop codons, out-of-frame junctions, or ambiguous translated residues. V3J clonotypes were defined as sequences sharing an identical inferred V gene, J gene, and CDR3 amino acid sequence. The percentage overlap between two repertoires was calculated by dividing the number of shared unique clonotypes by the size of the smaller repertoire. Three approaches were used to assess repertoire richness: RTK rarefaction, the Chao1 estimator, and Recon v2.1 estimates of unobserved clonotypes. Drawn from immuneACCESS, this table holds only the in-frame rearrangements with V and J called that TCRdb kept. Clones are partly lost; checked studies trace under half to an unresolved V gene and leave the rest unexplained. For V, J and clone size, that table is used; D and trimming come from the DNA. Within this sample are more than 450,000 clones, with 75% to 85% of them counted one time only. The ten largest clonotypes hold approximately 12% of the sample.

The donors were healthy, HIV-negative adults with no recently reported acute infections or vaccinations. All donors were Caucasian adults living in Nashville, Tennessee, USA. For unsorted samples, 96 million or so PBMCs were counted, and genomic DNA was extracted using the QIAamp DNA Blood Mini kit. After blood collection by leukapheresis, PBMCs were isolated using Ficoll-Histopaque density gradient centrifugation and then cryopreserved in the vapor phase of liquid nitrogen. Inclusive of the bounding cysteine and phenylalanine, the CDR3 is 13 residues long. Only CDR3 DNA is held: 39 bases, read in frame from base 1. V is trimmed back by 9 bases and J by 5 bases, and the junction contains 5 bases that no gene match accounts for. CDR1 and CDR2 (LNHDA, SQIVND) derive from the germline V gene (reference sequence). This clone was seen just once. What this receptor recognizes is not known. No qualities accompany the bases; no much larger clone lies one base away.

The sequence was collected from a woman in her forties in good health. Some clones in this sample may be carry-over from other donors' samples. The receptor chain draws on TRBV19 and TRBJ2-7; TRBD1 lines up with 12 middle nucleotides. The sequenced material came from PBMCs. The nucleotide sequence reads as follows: TGTGCCAGCGCGGGACAGGGGGCCCACGAGCAGTACTTC. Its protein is CASAGQGAHEQYF. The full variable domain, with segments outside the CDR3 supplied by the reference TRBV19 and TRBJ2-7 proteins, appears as DGGITQSPKYLFRKEGQNVTLSCEQNLNHDAMYWYRQDPGQGLRLIYYSQIVNDFQKGDIAEGYSVSREKKESFPLTVTSAQKNPTAFYLCASAGQGAHEQYFGPGTRLTVT.